Presented here are 20 T cell receptor beta chains from one specimen sequenced in a study of shared clonotypes between healthy human individuals. Clones were sequenced by immunoSEQ multiplex PCR, and TCRdb holds only the in-frame ones, with some missing. The sample records about 610,000 clones, roughly 97% being singletons. Sequences were obtained from naive CD4+ T cells sorted from blood. Sample subset: CD45RA+ positively selected. Receptors were obtained from a woman between 25 and 40 years old in good health.

The chain employs TRBV11-2 and TRBJ2-1; no clear D. CDR1 is SGHAT, CDR2 FQNNGV, per germline. Trimming left V 2 bases short and J 5 bases short, with 7 bases between. The CDR3 is made up of 13 amino acids. The chain's CDR3 is CASSLMGNNEQFF. DNA of the CDR3: TGTGCCAGCAGCTTAATGGGCAACAATGAGCAGTTCTTC.

The V call is TRBV29-1, the J call TRBJ2-3; D unresolved. CDR3 length: 15 residues. Germline CDR1 is SQVTM and CDR2 is ANQGSEA. V lost 2 bases, J lost 2 bases, and 14 bases lay in between. In nucleotides, the CDR3 is TGCAGCGTTGAAAGAACCAGTTCACCCACAGATACGCAGTATTTT. As protein: CSVERTSSPTDTQYF.

The CDR3 DNA follows: TGTGCCAGGGGAATGGTTACCTACGAGCAGTACTTC. It yields the protein CARGMVTYEQYF. The chain links TRBV9 to TRBJ2-7; D not resolved. Trimming pared 8 bases from V and 2 bases from J, leaving 11 bases between. Germline V gene sequence: CDR1 SGDLS, CDR2 YYNGEE. This CDR3 is built from 12 residues.

This chain uses TRBV5-1 with TRBJ1-1; D remains unclear. With 2 bases removed from V and 6 bases from J, the gap between germline ends came to 17 bases. Germline V gives CDR1 SGHRS, CDR2 YFSETQ. This CDR3 has 15 amino acids. The CDR3 DNA sequence: TGCGCCAGCAGCTTTCGACCGATTTTGAGCGCTGAAGCTTTCTTT. The encoded protein is CASSFRPILSAEAFF.

The J gene is TRBJ2-3, the V gene TRBV5-1; 8 bases line up with TRBD2. The CDR3 runs to 15 residues. The V gene's germline CDR1 is SGHRS and CDR2 YFSETQ. J was trimmed by 4 bases and V by 4 bases; bases with no gene match: 8. In DNA form, the CDR3 reads TGCGCCAGCAGCCTAGTAGCGGGACGCCCAGATACGCAGTATTTT. It encodes CASSLVAGRPDTQYF.

The gene calls are TRBV6-5 and TRBJ1-4; a possible D gene is TRBD1 (5 bases). The V end lost 6 bases, the J end lost 6 bases, and 17 bases lay between the germline ends. CDR3 size: 15 residues. The germline CDR1 and CDR2 sequences are MNHEY and SVGAGI. Here the CDR3 DNA reads TGTGCCAGCAGGTCCAGACACGGGGCTGATGAAAAACTGTTTTTT. Protein: CASRSRHGADEKLFF.

Regarding this clone: Other DNA sequences in the same sample also yield this CDR3. The DNA for the CDR3 is TGTGCCAGCTCACCAAGAGACACCGGGGAGCTGTTTTTT. Translated, it gives CASSPRDTGELFF. The chain joins TRBV18 to TRBJ2-2; D unclear. V was cut by 2 bases and J by 3 bases, with 4 bases left in between. The CDR3 runs to 13 residues. Germline CDR1 and CDR2: KGHSH and LQKENI.

The count of this clone is one. The DNA for the CDR3 is TGCGCCAGCAGAAGGGATTTAGGCTACGAGCAGTACTTC. It is translated as CASRRDLGYEQYF. The V gene is TRBV5-1, the J gene TRBJ2-7; D is unresolved. CDR1 is SGHRS, CDR2 YFSETQ, per germline. Trimming took off 5 bases at V and 3 bases at J, with 12 bases between the two ends. The CDR3 is made up of 13 amino acids.

This clone has just one count. The chain employs TRBV7-9 and TRBJ1-2; unclear D gene. V was shortened by 3 bases and J by 2 bases, with 7 bases between the two germline ends. The CDR3 is 13 residues long. Germline loops: CDR1 SEHNR, CDR2 FQNEAQ (reference sequence). This chain's CDR3 is CASSFQENYGYTF. The CDR3 region has the DNA TGTGCCAGCAGCTTCCAGGAAAACTATGGCTACACCTTC. Combining the CDR3 with reference TRBV7-9 and TRBJ1-2 gives the whole variable domain DTGVSQNPRHKITKRGQNVTFRCDPISEHNRLYWYRQTLGQGPEFLTYFQNEAQLEKSRLLSDRFSAERPKGSFSTLEIQRTEQGDSAMYLCASSFQENYGYTFGSGTRLTVV.

This sequence joins TRBV5-4 and TRBJ2-1; 13 nucleotides line up with TRBD2. The CDR3 has 17 residues. The germline gives CDR1 SGHNT, CDR2 YYREEE (reference sequence). Trimming took 3 bases from V and 4 from J; bases not matched to a gene: 7. The CDR3 reads CASSSGLGLAGYNEQFF. Written as DNA, the CDR3 is TGTGCCAGCAGCTCGGGGCTGGGACTAGCGGGATACAATGAGCAGTTCTTC. The whole variable domain, filled in from reference TRBV5-4 and TRBJ2-1, reads ETGVTQSPTHLIKTRGQQVTLRCSSQSGHNTVSWYQQALGQGPQFIFQYYREEENGRGNFPPRFSGLQFPNYSSELNVNALELDDSALYLCASSSGLGLAGYNEQFFGPGTRLTVL.

The CDR3 DNA follows: TGTGCCAGCAGCTTAGAAGTAGCATCTGCCTATGGCTACACCTTC. This encodes CASSLEVASAYGYTF. The chain couples TRBV11-2 to TRBJ1-2; the D is unclear. CDR3 size: 15 residues. Germline V lookup: CDR1 SGHAT, CDR2 FQNNGV. Trimming cost V 0 bases and J 4 bases, with 12 bases left between them.

V usage is TRBV6-4 and J usage is TRBJ2-3, with D perhaps TRBD1 (5 bases). V gave up 3 bases and J gave up 9 bases, with 10 bases separating them. The CDR3 is made up of 12 amino acids. Germline CDR1 MRHNA, CDR2 SNTAGT. The CDR3 reads CASSDRKGTQYF. The CDR3 DNA is TGTGCCAGCAGTGATAGGAAGGGGACGCAGTATTTT.

The genes are TRBV18 and TRBJ2-7; D possibly corresponds to TRBD2 (6 bases). The CDR3 consists of 15 residues. V lost 3 bases and J lost 5, with 17 bases in between. Looked up from germline, CDR1 is KGHSH and CDR2 is LQKENI. Here the CDR3 reads CASSPRNGGGNEQYF. For the CDR3, the DNA is TGTGCCAGCTCACCCCGAAACGGAGGCGGGAACGAGCAGTACTTC. Using reference TRBV18 and TRBJ2-7 for the parts outside the CDR3, the full variable domain is NAGVMQNPRHLVRRRGQEARLRCSPMKGHSHVYWYRQLPEEGLKFMVYLQKENIIDESGMPKERFSAEFPKEGPSILRIQQVVRGDSAAYFCASSPRNGGGNEQYFGPGTRLTVT.

Notes on this clone: The sample contains more than one DNA sequence encoding this CDR3. V is TRBV6-5 and J is TRBJ1-1; no firm D call. This CDR3 region has 14 residues. Germline CDR1 MNHEY, CDR2 SVGAGI. V gave up 0 bases and J gave up 4 bases, with 9 bases separating them. This CDR3 reads CASSYSSGSTEAFF. The CDR3 DNA follows: TGTGCCAGCAGTTACTCATCGGGATCCACTGAAGCTTTCTTT.

The chain has TRBV18 and TRBJ1-1, with 9 bases aligning to TRBD1. Germline V gene sequence: CDR1 KGHSH, CDR2 LQKENI. Trimming cost V 0 bases and J 0 bases; bases outside gene matches: 2. This CDR3 contains 16 residues. CDR3 sequence reads: CASSPPWTGVNTEAFF. The DNA for the CDR3 is TGTGCCAGCTCACCACCTTGGACAGGGGTGAACACTGAAGCTTTCTTT.

This clone appeared once. The chain recombines TRBV19 with TRBJ2-3, with 7 bases identical to TRBD2. The CDR3 runs 16 residues. The ends lost 2 bases at V and 1 base at J; junction bases unmatched: 6. The germline CDR1 and CDR2 sequences are LNHDA and SQIVND (reference sequence). CDR3 protein: CASSIRPSGRTDTQYF. The CDR3 coding sequence is TGTGCCAGTAGTATAAGGCCTAGCGGACGCACAGATACGCAGTATTTT. The entire variable domain, with the rest obtained from reference TRBV19 and TRBJ2-3, is as follows: DGGITQSPKYLFRKEGQNVTLSCEQNLNHDAMYWYRQDPGQGLRLIYYSQIVNDFQKGDIAEGYSVSREKKESFPLTVTSAQKNPTAFYLCASSIRPSGRTDTQYFGPGTRLTVL.

The CDR3 sequence: CASSFSGRNTDTQYF. The CDR3 region has the DNA TGTGCCAGCAGTTTTTCCGGACGTAACACAGATACGCAGTATTTT. The chain couples TRBV27 to TRBJ2-3; D is uncertain. The germline gives CDR1 MNHEY, CDR2 SMNVEV (reference sequence). The ends were cut back, 3 bases at V and 2 bases at J, with 12 bases in the middle. The CDR3 runs 15 residues.

This clone was observed once. V gene TRBV28 combines with J gene TRBJ2-5, with 9 bases matching TRBD2. V lost 5 bases to trimming and J lost 2 bases; unmatched junction nucleotides: 9. This CDR3 region has 16 residues. Germline V gives CDR1 MDHEN, CDR2 SYDVKM. The CDR3: CASSPQTSGAQETQYF. CDR3 sequence (DNA): TGTGCCAGCAGTCCTCAGACTAGCGGAGCTCAAGAGACCCAGTACTTC.

The CDR3 sequence: CASSLGARGLADSTDTQYF. The CDR3 DNA reads TGTGCCAGCAGCCTTGGGGCCAGGGGACTAGCGGACAGCACAGATACGCAGTATTTT. The genes are TRBV28 and TRBJ2-3; 11 bases line up with TRBD2. V gave up 6 bases and J gave up 0 bases; unmatched junction bases: 14. This CDR3 region has 19 residues. The germline V gene encodes CDR1 MDHEN and CDR2 SYDVKM.

The chain recombines TRBV4-1 with TRBJ2-1, with D perhaps being TRBD1 or TRBD2 (5 bases each). The V end lost 6 bases, the J end lost 7 bases, and 13 bases lay between the germline ends. The CDR3 consists of 13 residues. Germline-derived CDR1 and CDR2 are MGHRA and YSYEKL. The CDR3 region has the DNA TGCGCCAGCAGGGGGGTCGCGTCGAATGAGCAGTTCTTC. This sequence encodes CASRGVASNEQFF.